This is a list of T cell receptor beta chains from one sample in a study of cytomegalovirus exposure and HLA in healthy donors. Generated by immunoSEQ multiplex PCR, the TCRdb table keeps only in-frame clones and is missing some. Of tens of thousands of clones detected, about 78% appear once; the ten largest clones hold around 3.3%. Material for sequencing was PBMCs. Every receptor here comes from a young man in good health and CMV-seronegative. Each CDR3 is given with its conserved first and last residue. The order of the fields is D gene, CDR3 length, V gene, clone size, J gene, CDR3 DNA, CDR3 protein. A D gene is named only where the DNA matches it firmly. Size values are once, few and many counts, or a class for expanded clones, and some rows have none.

d_call: -; cdr3_length: 15; v_call: TRBV5-5; clone_size: -; j_call: TRBJ2-1; cdr3_nt: TGTGCCAGCAGCTTGGCCCCAGGGATTGGCAATGAGCAGTTCTTC; cdr3_aa: CASSLAPGIGNEQFF
d_call: -; cdr3_length: 11; v_call: TRBV11-2; clone_size: once; j_call: TRBJ2-7; cdr3_nt: TGTGCCAGCAGCGCGACCTACGAGCAGTACTTC; cdr3_aa: CASSATYEQYF
d_call: -; cdr3_length: 15; v_call: TRBV5-6; clone_size: -; j_call: TRBJ1-1; cdr3_nt: TGTGCCAGCAGCTGGGCGAGCCCAGGGAACACTGAAGCTTTCTTT; cdr3_aa: CASSWASPGNTEAFF
d_call: -; cdr3_length: 13; v_call: TRBV19; clone_size: -; j_call: TRBJ2-1; cdr3_nt: TGTGCCAGTAAGCCCTCTGGAGGCAATGAGCAGTTCTTC; cdr3_aa: CASKPSGGNEQFF
d_call: -; cdr3_length: 12; v_call: TRBV10-3; clone_size: -; j_call: TRBJ2-7; cdr3_nt: TGTGCCATCAGTTGGGGCAGCTACGAGCAGTACTTC; cdr3_aa: CAISWGSYEQYF
d_call: -; cdr3_length: 12; v_call: TRBV7-3; clone_size: once; j_call: TRBJ2-5; cdr3_nt: TGTGCCAGCAGCGGAGGAGGGGAGACCCAGTACTTC; cdr3_aa: CASSGGGETQYF
d_call: -; cdr3_length: 14; v_call: TRBV29-1; clone_size: -; j_call: TRBJ1-1; cdr3_nt: TGCAGCGTTTCGTTGAGACTCTTGAACACTGAAGCTTTCTTT; cdr3_aa: CSVSLRLLNTEAFF
d_call: -; cdr3_length: 13; v_call: TRBV7-9; clone_size: -; j_call: TRBJ1-1; cdr3_nt: TGTGCCAGCAGTGACGCGGTGAACACTGAAGCTTTCTTT; cdr3_aa: CASSDAVNTEAFF
d_call: -; cdr3_length: 15; v_call: TRBV19; clone_size: few; j_call: TRBJ2-4; cdr3_nt: TGTGCCAGTAGTATCGGTGGTATAGCCAAAAACATTCAGTACTTC; cdr3_aa: CASSIGGIAKNIQYF
d_call: -; cdr3_length: 13; v_call: TRBV6-1; clone_size: -; j_call: TRBJ2-7; cdr3_nt: TGTGCCAGCAGTGCTACAGGCTCCTACGAGCAGTACTTC; cdr3_aa: CASSATGSYEQYF
d_call: -; cdr3_length: 15; v_call: TRBV6-5; clone_size: few; j_call: TRBJ1-5; cdr3_nt: TGTGCCAGCAGTAGCAAACAGGGTCGGAATCAGCCCCAGCATTTT; cdr3_aa: CASSSKQGRNQPQHF
d_call: TRBD1; cdr3_length: 15; v_call: TRBV2; clone_size: -; j_call: TRBJ1-5; cdr3_nt: TGTGCCAGCAGTCGGGGGACAGGGGGGAAGCAGCCCCAGCATTTT; cdr3_aa: CASSRGTGGKQPQHF
d_call: -; cdr3_length: 15; v_call: TRBV29-1; clone_size: -; j_call: TRBJ2-3; cdr3_nt: TGCAGCGTCCTCGGGAGGACAGGGAGCACAGATACGCAGTATTTT; cdr3_aa: CSVLGRTGSTDTQYF
d_call: -; cdr3_length: 16; v_call: TRBV7-8; clone_size: once; j_call: TRBJ2-7; cdr3_nt: TGTGCCAGCAGCTTATCCAGGGGCCTCAGCTCCTACGAGCAGTACTTC; cdr3_aa: CASSLSRGLSSYEQYF
d_call: -; cdr3_length: 12; v_call: TRBV5-1; clone_size: -; j_call: TRBJ1-1; cdr3_nt: TGCGCCAGCAGCTTAAGGGGAACTGAAGCTTTCTTT; cdr3_aa: CASSLRGTEAFF
d_call: -; cdr3_length: 13; v_call: TRBV7-9; clone_size: once; j_call: TRBJ1-1; cdr3_nt: TGTGCCAGCAGCTTAGCGGGTCGGGCTGAAGCTTTCTTT; cdr3_aa: CASSLAGRAEAFF
d_call: -; cdr3_length: 15; v_call: TRBV6-5; clone_size: -; j_call: TRBJ2-5; cdr3_nt: TGTGCCAGCAGCCCTGGACTTACGTACCAAGAGACCCAGTACTTC; cdr3_aa: CASSPGLTYQETQYF
d_call: TRBD1; cdr3_length: 15; v_call: TRBV28; clone_size: -; j_call: TRBJ2-5; cdr3_nt: TGTGCCAGCAGTCCCTCCTCTATAGGGGGCGAGACCCAGTACTTC; cdr3_aa: CASSPSSIGGETQYF
d_call: TRBD1; cdr3_length: 13; v_call: TRBV6-5; clone_size: -; j_call: TRBJ1-1; cdr3_nt: TGTGCCAGCAGTAACTCGAGGGGGCCTGAAGCTTTCTTT; cdr3_aa: CASSNSRGPEAFF
d_call: TRBD2; cdr3_length: 15; v_call: TRBV9; clone_size: -; j_call: TRBJ2-3; cdr3_nt: TGTGCCAGCAGCGTAGGACTAGCAAACACAGATACGCAGTATTTT; cdr3_aa: CASSVGLANTDTQYF
d_call: -; cdr3_length: 14; v_call: TRBV29-1; clone_size: -; j_call: TRBJ2-6; cdr3_nt: TGCAGCGTTGGGGGGGATACCGGGGCCAACGTCCTGACTTTC; cdr3_aa: CSVGGDTGANVLTF
d_call: TRBD2; cdr3_length: 14; v_call: TRBV7-2; clone_size: -; j_call: TRBJ2-1; cdr3_nt: TGTGCCAGCAGCACCCAGCGGGGGGGCAATGAGCAGTTCTTC; cdr3_aa: CASSTQRGGNEQFF
d_call: TRBD1; cdr3_length: 17; v_call: TRBV7-2; clone_size: -; j_call: TRBJ1-4; cdr3_nt: TGTGCCAGCAGCTTAGGCCCCTGGACAGGGGGGTATGAAAAACTGTTTTTT; cdr3_aa: CASSLGPWTGGYEKLFF
d_call: -; cdr3_length: 16; v_call: TRBV14; clone_size: -; j_call: TRBJ1-4; cdr3_nt: TGTGCCAGCAGCCAAGGACCGCCCCCAGGGAACGAAAAACTGTTTTTT; cdr3_aa: CASSQGPPPGNEKLFF
d_call: -; cdr3_length: 17; v_call: TRBV5-1; clone_size: -; j_call: TRBJ1-1; cdr3_nt: TGCGCCAGCAGCTTAAATTTGGGGGGGGCGCACGGCACTGAAGCTTTCTTT; cdr3_aa: CASSLNLGGAHGTEAFF
d_call: TRBD1; cdr3_length: 14; v_call: TRBV27; clone_size: -; j_call: TRBJ2-3; cdr3_nt: TGTGCCAGCGGACAGGGGGTAAGGCCAGATACGCAGTATTTT; cdr3_aa: CASGQGVRPDTQYF
d_call: TRBD1; cdr3_length: 16; v_call: TRBV25-1; clone_size: -; j_call: TRBJ1-3; cdr3_nt: TGTGCCAGCAGTGGTATGGACAGGAGTTCTGGAAACACCATATATTTT; cdr3_aa: CASSGMDRSSGNTIYF
d_call: TRBD1; cdr3_length: 14; v_call: TRBV30; clone_size: -; j_call: TRBJ1-2; cdr3_nt: TGTGCCTGGAGTACCGGGACAGGGAATCAAGGCTACACCTTC; cdr3_aa: CAWSTGTGNQGYTF
d_call: -; cdr3_length: 15; v_call: TRBV5-6; clone_size: -; j_call: TRBJ2-1; cdr3_nt: TGTGCCAGCAGCTGGACAGTGCCCGCCTACAATGAGCAGTTCTTC; cdr3_aa: CASSWTVPAYNEQFF
d_call: TRBD1; cdr3_length: 18; v_call: TRBV18; clone_size: -; j_call: TRBJ1-4; cdr3_nt: TGTGCCAGCTCACCTAGTTCCGGGACAGGGCCTCGTAATGAAAAACTGTTTTTT; cdr3_aa: CASSPSSGTGPRNEKLFF
d_call: -; cdr3_length: 13; v_call: TRBV4-3; clone_size: -; j_call: TRBJ1-1; cdr3_nt: TGCGCCAGCAGCCAAACTCAGAACACTGAAGCTTTCTTT; cdr3_aa: CASSQTQNTEAFF
d_call: -; cdr3_length: 14; v_call: TRBV19; clone_size: -; j_call: TRBJ1-4; cdr3_nt: TGTGCCAGCAAACTGCGACAGGCGGGTGAAAAACTGTTTTTT; cdr3_aa: CASKLRQAGEKLFF
d_call: TRBD1; cdr3_length: 15; v_call: TRBV2; clone_size: -; j_call: TRBJ2-7; cdr3_nt: TGTGCCAGCGCACCCCAACCGACAGGGGAATCCGAGCAGTACTTC; cdr3_aa: CASAPQPTGESEQYF
d_call: -; cdr3_length: 13; v_call: TRBV10-3; clone_size: -; j_call: TRBJ2-1; cdr3_nt: TGTGCCATCAGTGGTACTGGCTACAATGAGCAGTTCTTC; cdr3_aa: CAISGTGYNEQFF
d_call: -; cdr3_length: 16; v_call: TRBV11-2; clone_size: -; j_call: TRBJ2-3; cdr3_nt: TGTGCCAGCAGCTTAGTTAGCGGCCTTTCGACAGATACGCAGTATTTT; cdr3_aa: CASSLVSGLSTDTQYF
d_call: TRBD2; cdr3_length: 15; v_call: TRBV9; clone_size: -; j_call: TRBJ2-5; cdr3_nt: TGTGCCAGCAGCGGGGGGACTAGCCCTCAAGAGACCCAGTACTTC; cdr3_aa: CASSGGTSPQETQYF
d_call: TRBD1; cdr3_length: 18; v_call: TRBV7-3; clone_size: -; j_call: TRBJ2-6; cdr3_nt: TGTGCCAGCAGCCGTACAGGGGCCCTTCACTCTGGGGCCAACGTCCTGACTTTC; cdr3_aa: CASSRTGALHSGANVLTF
d_call: TRBD2; cdr3_length: 16; v_call: TRBV4-2; clone_size: -; j_call: TRBJ2-1; cdr3_nt: TGTGCCAGCAGCCCCCGTCCAGCGGGGGCCTACAATGAGCAGTTCTTC; cdr3_aa: CASSPRPAGAYNEQFF
d_call: -; cdr3_length: 12; v_call: TRBV14; clone_size: -; j_call: TRBJ2-1; cdr3_nt: TGTGCCAGCAGCCAAGGTCCAGGGGAGCAGTTCTTC; cdr3_aa: CASSQGPGEQFF
d_call: -; cdr3_length: 15; v_call: TRBV2; clone_size: -; j_call: TRBJ2-1; cdr3_nt: TGTGCCAGCACCCTTGGGGCCGCGGCATCCAATGAGCAGTTCTTC; cdr3_aa: CASTLGAAASNEQFF
d_call: TRBD2; cdr3_length: 15; v_call: TRBV28; clone_size: few; j_call: TRBJ2-4; cdr3_nt: TGTGCCAGCAGCACTAACGGGGGGGCCGAAAACATTCAGTACTTC; cdr3_aa: CASSTNGGAENIQYF
d_call: -; cdr3_length: 15; v_call: TRBV9; clone_size: -; j_call: TRBJ2-3; cdr3_nt: TGTGCCAGCAGCTCGAGCGGGCGTAGCACAGATACGCAGTATTTT; cdr3_aa: CASSSSGRSTDTQYF
d_call: TRBD1; cdr3_length: 13; v_call: TRBV15; clone_size: -; j_call: TRBJ1-2; cdr3_nt: TGTGCCACCTCCGAACAGGGGTCTGGTGGCTACACCTTC; cdr3_aa: CATSEQGSGGYTF
d_call: TRBD1; cdr3_length: 15; v_call: TRBV5-4; clone_size: -; j_call: TRBJ2-2; cdr3_nt: TGTGCCAGCAGGAGGGACAGGGGGGTCACCGGGGAGCTGTTTTTT; cdr3_aa: CASRRDRGVTGELFF
d_call: TRBD2; cdr3_length: 16; v_call: TRBV7-3; clone_size: once; j_call: TRBJ2-1; cdr3_nt: TGTGCCAGCAGCCCTATACTAGCGGGGGGGTACAATGAGCAGTTCTTC; cdr3_aa: CASSPILAGGYNEQFF
d_call: TRBD1; cdr3_length: 13; v_call: TRBV27; clone_size: -; j_call: TRBJ1-2; cdr3_nt: TGTGCCAGCACGAGGACAGGGGTTGATGGCTACACCTTC; cdr3_aa: CASTRTGVDGYTF
d_call: TRBD2; cdr3_length: 18; v_call: TRBV28; clone_size: once; j_call: TRBJ2-3; cdr3_nt: TGTGCCAGCAGTTCCTCCGCAGCGGGGGGCCCCGCTGCAGATACGCAGTATTTT; cdr3_aa: CASSSSAAGGPAADTQYF
d_call: -; cdr3_length: 14; v_call: TRBV19; clone_size: -; j_call: TRBJ2-6; cdr3_nt: TGTGCCAGTAGTGTTTCGGGTGGGGCCAACGTCCTGACTTTC; cdr3_aa: CASSVSGGANVLTF
d_call: -; cdr3_length: 16; v_call: TRBV12-5; clone_size: few; j_call: TRBJ2-1; cdr3_nt: TGTGCTAGTGGTTTGGTAACGGGTCGGTCCTACAATGAGCAGTTCTTC; cdr3_aa: CASGLVTGRSYNEQFF
d_call: TRBD2; cdr3_length: 14; v_call: TRBV10-3; clone_size: -; j_call: TRBJ2-7; cdr3_nt: TGTGCCATCCTAACTAGCGGGGGATTCTACGAGCAGTACTTC; cdr3_aa: CAILTSGGFYEQYF
d_call: -; cdr3_length: 13; v_call: TRBV4-3; clone_size: -; j_call: TRBJ2-5; cdr3_nt: TGCGCCAGCAGCCAAGATACAGGGAAGACCCAGTACTTC; cdr3_aa: CASSQDTGKTQYF
d_call: -; cdr3_length: 14; v_call: TRBV5-4; clone_size: -; j_call: TRBJ2-7; cdr3_nt: TGTGCCAGCAGCTTGGACAGGTTCGGGTACGAGCAGTACTTC; cdr3_aa: CASSLDRFGYEQYF
d_call: -; cdr3_length: 15; v_call: TRBV19; clone_size: few; j_call: TRBJ1-5; cdr3_nt: TGTGCCAGTAGTCCCGACTACGGATACAATCAGCCCCAGCATTTT; cdr3_aa: CASSPDYGYNQPQHF
d_call: TRBD2; cdr3_length: 15; v_call: TRBV7-2; clone_size: -; j_call: TRBJ2-7; cdr3_nt: TGTGCCAGCAGCTTGGCGGGGGGTACGATCTACGAGCAGTACTTC; cdr3_aa: CASSLAGGTIYEQYF
d_call: TRBD2; cdr3_length: 17; v_call: TRBV9; clone_size: once; j_call: TRBJ2-5; cdr3_nt: TGTGCCAGCAGCGTAGATGTAGGGCTAGCGGGCCAAGAGACCCAGTACTTC; cdr3_aa: CASSVDVGLAGQETQYF
d_call: TRBD1; cdr3_length: 14; v_call: TRBV6-6; clone_size: -; j_call: TRBJ1-2; cdr3_nt: TGTGCCAGCAGCGTACAGGGGTCTAACTATGGCTACACCTTC; cdr3_aa: CASSVQGSNYGYTF